This T cell receptor beta chain appears in the sequencing data of a study of cytomegalovirus exposure and HLA in healthy donors. Study context: Among roughly 180 million T cells, an earlier analysis found roughly 100 million unique TCR beta sequences. Study-wide results and limits: In a later analysis, the majority of CMV-associated beta chains seemingly showed HLA restriction.

Details on this clone: The target antigen is unknown.

Germline V gene data show CDR1 as SEHNR and CDR2 as FQNEAQ (reference sequence). Trimming took 5 bases from V and 6 from J, leaving 23 bases between them. CDR3 length equals 16 residues. These donors, healthy bone marrow donors, were studied. Primers included in the PCR were 60 Vbeta and 13 Jbeta primers. Assay used: immunoSEQ multiplex PCR; TCRdb lists only in-frame clones, some missing. The sample lists around 170,000 clones, 78% occurring once. The clonotype was recovered from a male donor in good health and CMV-seronegative. The specimen was PBMCs. The V call is TRBV7-9, the J call TRBJ2-7, with a possible D match to TRBD2 (6 bases). This CDR3 is CASSGSGTPQGREQYF. CDR3 nucleotides: TGTGCCAGCAGCGGGTCCGGGACTCCCCAGGGCCGCGAGCAGTACTTC.